Below are 22 T cell receptor beta chains sequenced from a single sample in a study of blood T cell repertoires in COVID-19. Sequenced by immunoSEQ multiplex PCR; TCRdb stores in-frame clones only, minus some. The table has 300,000 or so clones, around 87% seen once. Input material: peripheral blood. The source is a man in his 70s with acute or convalescent COVID-19.

This chain links TRBV27 with TRBJ2-7; 7 nucleotides match TRBD2. The germline V gene encodes CDR1 MNHEY and CDR2 SMNVEV (reference sequence). CDR3 length: 13 residues. V lost 4 bases, J lost 4 bases, and 4 bases stayed unmatched. The CDR3 region is CASSSLAEYEQYF. The CDR3, as DNA: TGTGCCAGCAGTTCTCTAGCGGAGTACGAGCAGTACTTC.

The chain links TRBV10-3 to TRBJ2-7, with 9 bases fitting TRBD1. The CDR3 sequence is 15 residues long. The V gene end was trimmed by 4 bases and the J gene end by 2 bases; junction bases not matched to a gene: 6. CDR1 and CDR2 (germline): ENHRY, SYGVKD. CDR3 sequence reads: CAISGYTGGTYEQYF. For the CDR3, the DNA is TGTGCCATCAGTGGTTATACAGGGGGCACCTACGAGCAGTACTTC.

The genes are TRBV5-1 and TRBJ2-1, with TRBD1 matching 7 bases. V dropped 0 bases and J dropped 4; count of bases not matched to a gene: 7. This CDR3 region has 16 residues. Per the germline V gene, CDR1 is SGHRS and CDR2 is YFSETQ. Here the CDR3 DNA reads TGCGCCAGCAGCTTGGCTACCGGGACAGAGTACAATGAGCAGTTCTTC. Translated, it gives CASSLATGTEYNEQFF.

The genes are TRBV9 and TRBJ1-2, with a weak D call TRBD1 (6 bases). Germline assignment: CDR1 SGDLS and CDR2 YYNGEE. Trimming took 0 bases from V and 4 from J, leaving 13 bases between them. This CDR3 spans 15 amino acids. CDR3 in amino acids: CASSVEAGVSYGYTF. The CDR3 bases are TGTGCCAGCAGCGTAGAAGCAGGGGTTAGCTATGGCTACACCTTC.

This clone was counted once. The chain joins TRBV18 to TRBJ2-6, with D tentatively TRBD2 (6 bases). CDR1 is KGHSH, CDR2 LQKENI, per germline. The CDR3 is 16 residues long. The V and J ends lost 6 bases and 4 bases respectively, with 16 bases between them. CDR3 residues: CASSLGRSAGANVLTF. The DNA of the CDR3 is TGTGCCAGCTCCCTCGGGAGATCGGCAGGGGCCAACGTCCTGACTTTC. The whole variable domain, filled in from reference TRBV18 and TRBJ2-6, reads NAGVMQNPRHLVRRRGQEARLRCSPMKGHSHVYWYRQLPEEGLKFMVYLQKENIIDESGMPKERFSAEFPKEGPSILRIQQVVRGDSAAYFCASSLGRSAGANVLTFGAGSRLTVL.

This CDR3 is CASSAPGSGGYNEQFF. The CDR3 DNA sequence: TGTGCCAGCAGCGCCCCCGGTAGCGGGGGGTACAATGAGCAGTTCTTC. The rearrangement uses TRBV11-2 and TRBJ2-1; TRBD2 agrees at 10 bases. The length of the CDR3 is 16 residues. The V gene end was trimmed by 5 bases and the J gene end by 4 bases; junction bases not matched to a gene: 8. The germline gives CDR1 SGHAT, CDR2 FQNNGV. The whole variable domain, filled in from reference TRBV11-2 and TRBJ2-1, reads EAGVAQSPRYKIIEKRQSVAFWCNPISGHATLYWYQQILGQGPKLLIQFQNNGVVDDSQLPKDRFSAERLKGVDSTLKIQPAKLEDSAVYLCASSAPGSGGYNEQFFGPGTRLTVL.

J is TRBJ2-1 and V is TRBV20-1; D is possibly TRBD2 (5 bases). Germline V gives CDR1 DFQATT, CDR2 SNEGSKA (reference sequence). This CDR3 contains 16 residues. V dropped 3 bases and J dropped 7 bases, with 22 bases sitting between them. The CDR3 loop is CSASGVSRVGVNEQFF. The CDR3 region has the DNA TGCAGTGCTAGTGGCGTTAGTAGGGTCGGGGTTAATGAGCAGTTCTTC.

The V call is TRBV19, the J call TRBJ1-2, with unresolved D. The CDR3 has 14 amino acids. Trimming cost V 2 bases and J 3 bases, with 10 bases left between them. Germline V gene lookup returns CDR1 LNHDA and CDR2 SQIVND (reference sequence). The CDR3 loop reads CASSISRGYYGYTF. For the CDR3, the DNA is TGTGCCAGTAGTATAAGTCGGGGATACTATGGCTACACCTTC.

The genes are TRBV11-2 and TRBJ2-7; TRBD2 matches 8 bases. CDR3 length: 16 residues. The trim removed 0 bases at V and 0 bases at J, leaving 4 bases unmatched. Germline V gives CDR1 SGHAT, CDR2 FQNNGV. CDR3 in DNA: TGTGCCAGCAGCTTAGAAGTCAGCGGGGGCTCCTACGAGCAGTACTTC. As protein: CASSLEVSGGSYEQYF.

On this clone: Distinct nucleotide sequences in the sample also encode this CDR3. CDR3 sequence reads: CSVSGGEETQYF. The CDR3 nucleotides are TGCAGCGTTAGCGGGGGAGAAGAGACCCAGTACTTC. The chain combines TRBV29-1 with TRBJ2-5, with 8 bases aligning to TRBD2. V was clipped by 5 bases and J by 3 bases; unmatched bases: 2. Germline CDR1 SQVTM, CDR2 ANQGSEA. CDR3 length: 12 residues.

V is TRBV6-2 or TRBV6-3 and J is TRBJ2-7; 7 bases align to TRBD2. Germline CDR1 MNHEY, CDR2 SVGEGT. V gave up 2 bases and J gave up 5 bases; unmatched junction bases: 12. The CDR3 is made up of 16 amino acids. The CDR3, as DNA: TGTGCCAGCAGTTACCTCCGTCTAGCGGAGGGGAACGAGCAGTACTTC. Translating gives CASSYLRLAEGNEQYF.

CDR3 sequence reads: CASQTAMNELFF. In DNA form, the CDR3 reads TGTGCCAGCCAGACAGCAATGAATGAACTGTTTTTT. The chain recombines TRBV25-1 with TRBJ1-4, with D possibly TRBD1 on 5 matching bases. Germline CDR1 MGHDK, CDR2 SYGVNS. V was shortened by 8 bases and J by 12 bases, with 16 bases between the two germline ends. The CDR3 has 12 residues. The variable domain in full, with the rest retrieved from reference TRBV25-1 and TRBJ1-4, is EADIYQTPRYLVIGTGKKITLECSQTMGHDKMYWYQQDPGMELHLIHYSYGVNSTEKGDLSSESTVSRIRTEHFPLTLESARPSHTSQYLCASQTAMNELFFGSGTQLSVL.

The chain carries TRBV7-2 and TRBJ2-7, with TRBD2 identical over 10 bases. Germline V lookup: CDR1 SGHTA, CDR2 FQGNSA. V lost 5 bases to trimming and J lost 10 bases; unmatched junction nucleotides: 8. The CDR3 is 13 residues long. CDR3 in amino acids: CASSLGTSAEQYF. The DNA of the CDR3 is TGTGCCAGCAGCCTCGGGACTAGCGCGGAACAGTACTTC.

V is TRBV24-1 and J is TRBJ2-4; D ambiguous. The V gene's germline CDR1 is KGHDR and CDR2 SFDVKD. The CDR3 consists of 15 residues. The ends were cut back, 2 bases at V and 0 bases at J, with 7 bases in the middle. The DNA for the CDR3 is TGTGCCACCAGTGATTCCAGGTTAGCCAAAAACATTCAGTACTTC. Amino acids: CATSDSRLAKNIQYF.

V and J are TRBV2 and TRBJ1-2; 7 bases map to TRBD1. From germline, CDR1 is SNHLY and CDR2 FYNNEI. V shed 6 bases, J shed 4 bases, and the junction held 11 bases outside the gene matches. The CDR3 has 15 amino acids. This chain's CDR3 is CASRILRDSPYGYTF. The CDR3 DNA sequence: TGTGCCAGCAGGATACTCCGGGACAGCCCCTATGGCTACACCTTC.

This chain links TRBV9 with TRBJ2-3; 11 bases agree with TRBD2. The V gene end was trimmed by 2 bases and the J gene end by 1 base; junction bases not matched to a gene: 3. The CDR3 spans 16 residues. Germline loops: CDR1 SGDLS, CDR2 YYNGEE. The CDR3 spells CASSVISGGGTDTQYF. CDR3 bases: TGTGCCAGCAGCGTTATTAGCGGGGGGGGCACAGATACGCAGTATTTT. Looking up the rest from reference TRBV9 and TRBJ2-3 gives the full variable domain: DSGVTQTPKHLITATGQRVTLRCSPRSGDLSVYWYQQSLDQGLQFLIQYYNGEERAKGNILERFSAQQFPDLHSELNLSSLELGDSALYFCASSVISGGGTDTQYFGPGTRLTVL.

The chain is built from TRBV3-1 (or the pseudogene TRBV3-2) and TRBJ1-2; D unclear. The germline V and J ends were trimmed by 2 bases and 2 bases, with 9 bases remaining between them. Germline V gives CDR1 LGHDT, CDR2 YNNKEL (reference sequence). The CDR3 runs to 14 residues. Written as DNA, the CDR3 is TGTGCCAGCAGCCAACGCACTCCCAACTATGGCTACACCTTC. It translates to CASSQRTPNYGYTF.

The chain joins TRBV6-5 to TRBJ1-2, with 9 bases identical to TRBD1. The germline gives CDR1 MNHEY, CDR2 SVGAGI. The CDR3 is 13 residues long. The V segment lost 6 bases and the J segment 9 bases; nucleotides outside the gene matches: 8. CDR3 sequence (DNA): TGTGCCAGCAGGGCAGAAACAGGGGGCCGCTACACCTTC. Translating gives CASRAETGGRYTF.

The chain joins TRBV18 to TRBJ1-2, with 8 bases that match TRBD1. V trimming: 3 bases; J trimming: 2 bases; junction bases outside the gene matches: 14. Germline CDR1 and CDR2: KGHSH and LQKENI. The CDR3 runs to 18 residues. The CDR3 is CASSPLVATGALNYGYTF. In DNA, the CDR3 is TGTGCCAGCTCACCCTTAGTGGCGACAGGGGCTCTAAACTATGGCTACACCTTC.

In its sample, this clone was seen a few times. The V and J genes are TRBV5-1 and TRBJ2-7, with a possible D match to TRBD2 (6 bases). The CDR3 has 13 residues. The germline gives CDR1 SGHRS, CDR2 YFSETQ. V gave up 0 bases and J gave up 9 bases, with 13 bases separating them. The chain's CDR3 is CASSLEGRDGQYF. As DNA, the CDR3 is TGCGCCAGCAGCTTGGAAGGGCGGGACGGGCAGTACTTC.

The J gene is TRBJ2-1, the V gene TRBV5-5; D unresolved. Per the germline V gene, CDR1 is SGHKS and CDR2 is YYEKEE (reference sequence). Between the trimmed V and J ends, which lost 5 bases and 9 bases, there was a span of 12 bases. CDR3 size: 12 residues. CDR3 sequence reads: CASRGLPGEQFF. DNA of the CDR3: TGTGCCAGCAGGGGCCTCCCCGGTGAGCAGTTCTTC.

The CDR3 DNA is TGTGCCAGCAGTGAAGAATCAGGAGTGGCGGGTGAGCAGTACTTC. Amino acids: CASSEESGVAGEQYF. J is TRBJ2-7 and V is TRBV2; tentatively, D is TRBD2 (5 bases). Trimming cost V 1 base and J 7 bases, with 17 bases left between them. This CDR3 contains 15 residues. Germline CDR1 is SNHLY and CDR2 is FYNNEI.